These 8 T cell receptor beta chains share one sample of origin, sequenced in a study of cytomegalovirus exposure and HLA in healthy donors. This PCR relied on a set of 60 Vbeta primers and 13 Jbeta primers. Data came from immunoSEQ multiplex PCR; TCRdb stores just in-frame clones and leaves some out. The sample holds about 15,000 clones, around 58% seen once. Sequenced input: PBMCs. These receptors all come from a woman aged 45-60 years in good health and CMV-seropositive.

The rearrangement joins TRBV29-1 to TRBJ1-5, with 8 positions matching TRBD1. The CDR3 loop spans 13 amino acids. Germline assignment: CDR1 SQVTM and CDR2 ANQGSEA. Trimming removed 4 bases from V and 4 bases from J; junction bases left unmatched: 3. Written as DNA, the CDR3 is TGCAGCGTTGGGGGACAGGTTAATCAGCCCCAGCATTTT. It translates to CSVGGQVNQPQHF. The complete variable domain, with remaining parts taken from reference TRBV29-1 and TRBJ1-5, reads SAVISQKPSRDICQRGTSLTIQCQVDSQVTMMFWYRQQPGQSLTLIATANQGSEATYESGFVIDKFPISRPNLTFSTLTVSNMSPEDSSIYLCSVGGQVNQPQHFGDGTRLSIL.

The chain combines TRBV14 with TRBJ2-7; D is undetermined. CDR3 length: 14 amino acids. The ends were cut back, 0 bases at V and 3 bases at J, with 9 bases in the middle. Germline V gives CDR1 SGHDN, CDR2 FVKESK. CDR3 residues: CASSQDLGIYEQYF. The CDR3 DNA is TGTGCCAGCAGCCAAGATTTGGGCATCTACGAGCAGTACTTC.

CDR3 residues: CASMRQLNYGYTF. For the CDR3, the DNA is TGTGCCAGCATGCGACAGTTGAACTATGGCTACACCTTC. The chain carries TRBV16 and TRBJ1-2; possible D gene TRBD1, 5 bases. V lost 7 bases, J lost 2 bases, and 11 bases lay in between. This CDR3 comprises 13 residues. Germline V gives CDR1 KGHSY, CDR2 FQNENV.

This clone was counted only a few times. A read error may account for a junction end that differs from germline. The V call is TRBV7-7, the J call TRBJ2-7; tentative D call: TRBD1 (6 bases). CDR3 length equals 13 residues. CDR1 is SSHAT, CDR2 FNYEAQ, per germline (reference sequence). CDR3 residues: CASSLGAGDQQYF. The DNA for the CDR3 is TGTGCTAGCAGCTTAGGGGCAGGGGATCAGCAGTACTTC.

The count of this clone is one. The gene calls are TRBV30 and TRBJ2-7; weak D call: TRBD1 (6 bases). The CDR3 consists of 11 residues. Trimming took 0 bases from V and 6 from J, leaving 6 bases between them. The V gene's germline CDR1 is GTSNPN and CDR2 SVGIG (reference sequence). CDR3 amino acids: CAWSVGGEQYF. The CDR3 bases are TGTGCCTGGAGTGTAGGGGGCGAGCAGTACTTC. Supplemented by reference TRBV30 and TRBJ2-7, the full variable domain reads SQTIHQWPATLVQPVGSPLSLECTVEGTSNPNLYWYRQAAGRGLQLLFYSVGIGQISSEVPQNLSASRPQDRQFILSSKKLLLSDSGFYLCAWSVGGEQYFGPGTRLTVT.

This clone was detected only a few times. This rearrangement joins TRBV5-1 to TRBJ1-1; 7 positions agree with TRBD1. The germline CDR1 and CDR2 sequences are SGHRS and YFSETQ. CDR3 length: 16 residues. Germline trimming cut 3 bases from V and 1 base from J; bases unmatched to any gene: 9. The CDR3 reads CASSSASTGPNTEAFF. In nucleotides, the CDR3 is TGCGCCAGCAGCTCCGCGTCGACAGGGCCGAACACTGAAGCTTTCTTT. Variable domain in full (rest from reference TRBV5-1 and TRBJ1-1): KAGVTQTPRYLIKTRGQQVTLSCSPISGHRSVSWYQQTPGQGLQFLFEYFSETQRNKGNFPGRFSGRQFSNSRSEMNVSTLELGDSALYLCASSSASTGPNTEAFFGQGTRLTVV.

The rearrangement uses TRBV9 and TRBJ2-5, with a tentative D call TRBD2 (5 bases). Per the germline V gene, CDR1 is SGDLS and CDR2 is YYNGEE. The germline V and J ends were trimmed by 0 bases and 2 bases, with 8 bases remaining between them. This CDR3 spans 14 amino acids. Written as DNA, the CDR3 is TGTGCCAGCAGCGTAGGGACTCGACAAGAGACCCAGTACTTC. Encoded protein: CASSVGTRQETQYF.

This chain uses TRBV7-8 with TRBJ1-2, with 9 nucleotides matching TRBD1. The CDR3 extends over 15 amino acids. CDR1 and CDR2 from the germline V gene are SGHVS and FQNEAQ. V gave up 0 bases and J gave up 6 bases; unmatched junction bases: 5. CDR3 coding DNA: TGTGCCAGCAGCTTAGCGGTTGGGACAGGGAATGGCTACACCTTC. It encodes CASSLAVGTGNGYTF. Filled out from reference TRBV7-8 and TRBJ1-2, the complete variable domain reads GAGVSQSPRYKVAKRGQDVALRCDPISGHVSLFWYQQALGQGPEFLTYFQNEAQLDKSGLPSDRFFAERPEGSVSTLKIQRTQQEDSAVYLCASSLAVGTGNGYTFGSGTRLTVV.